Listed below are T cell receptor beta chains from one sample, sequenced in a study of CD8 T cells in ankylosing spondylitis. TCRdb called the 5' RACE reads again in MiXCR, with one record for every CDR3 protein. The data contain more than 250,000 distinct CDR3 sequences, roughly 8% of them singletons. Source material: blood, either unsorted or a sorted T cell fraction (not recorded which). These receptors were collected from a male donor with ankylosing spondylitis. CDR3s include the opening cysteine and the closing phenylalanine or tryptophan. D genes are given only for firm matches. Not every row has a clone size; where given, it reads once, few, many or a size class.

v_call	clone_size	j_call	d_call	cdr3_aa	cdr3_nt
TRBV3-1	many	TRBJ1-1	TRBD1	CASSQGPGTVTEAFF	TGTGCCAGCAGCCAAGGTCCCGGGACAGTCACTGAAGCTTTCTTT
TRBV5-1	many	TRBJ1-5	.	CASSPSGGGEQPQHF	TGCGCCAGCAGCCCTTCGGGAGGGGGAGAGCAGCCCCAGCATTTT
TRBV5-1	many	TRBJ2-1	.	CASSPGTYNEQFF	TGCGCCAGCAGCCCCGGCACCTACAATGAGCAGTTCTTC
TRBV7-9	.	TRBJ1-2	.	CASSLVGQGTYGYTF	TGTGCCAGCAGCTTAGTCGGACAAGGGACCTATGGCTACACCTTC
TRBV5-1	.	TRBJ2-3	TRBD1	CASSGQGDTDTQYF	TGCGCCAGCAGCGGACAGGGGGACACAGATACGCAGTATTTT
TRBV4-3	few	TRBJ1-6	.	CASSQETGPRPLHF	TGCGCCAGCAGCCAAGAGACGGGACCTCGACCCCTCCACTTT
TRBV10-3	.	TRBJ2-7	.	CAISEPPRTEQYF	TGTGCCATCAGTGAACCCCCCCGCACCGAGCAGTACTTC
TRBV11-2	.	TRBJ2-2	.	CASSLVGGREGTSGELFF	TGTGCCAGCAGCTTAGTCGGGGGCCGAGAGGGAACCTCCGGGGAGCTGTTTTTT
TRBV5-1	.	TRBJ1-1	TRBD1	CASSTNRGSVPTEAFF	TGCGCCAGCAGCACGAACAGGGGTTCGGTGCCCACTGAAGCTTTCTTT
TRBV7-7	.	TRBJ2-7	.	CASTNEGSYYEQYF	TGTGCCAGCACCAACGAAGGCTCGTACTACGAGCAGTACTTC
TRBV28	.	TRBJ2-3	TRBD2	CASSFSSGATDTQYF	TGTGCCAGCAGTTTTTCTAGCGGGGCCACAGATACGCAGTATTTT
TRBV20-1	many	TRBJ1-4	TRBD1	CSARDRDRGDEKLFF	TGCAGTGCTAGAGATCGCGACAGGGGTGATGAAAAACTGTTTTTT
TRBV28	few	TRBJ2-7	.	CASSSTTPGTPYEQYF	TGTGCCAGCAGTTCTACCACACCGGGAACCCCCTACGAGCAGTACTTC
TRBV28	.	TRBJ2-7	.	CASSRPPPGLIIF	TGTGCCAGCAGCCGCCCGCCCCCGGGTCTGATTATCTTC
TRBV27	few	TRBJ2-7	TRBD2	CASSLLGLAGYEQYF	TGTGCCAGCAGTTTACTCGGACTAGCGGGCTACGAGCAGTACTTC
TRBV7-9	few	TRBJ2-3	TRBD2	CASSQPLAGVKTDTQYF	TGTGCCAGCAGCCAACCTTTAGCGGGAGTCAAGACAGATACGCAGTATTTT
TRBV29-1	many	TRBJ2-7	TRBD2	CSVRGGLSYEQYF	TGCAGCGTTCGCGGGGGTCTATCCTACGAGCAGTACTTC
TRBV29-1	many	TRBJ2-1	.	CSVGGIEQFF	TGCAGCGTTGGGGGGATTGAGCAGTTCTTC
TRBV12-3/TRBV12-4	.	TRBJ2-1	.	CASRSSSYNEQFF	TGTGCCAGCAGGAGTTCCTCCTACAATGAGCAGTTCTTC
TRBV6-5	.	TRBJ2-1	.	CASSSPRPSKQFF	TGTGCCAGCAGTTCCCCGCGGCCATCCAAGCAGTTCTTC
TRBV20-1	.	TRBJ2-1	TRBD2	CSARAGLAGHNEQFF	TGCAGTGCTAGAGCCGGACTAGCGGGGCACAATGAGCAGTTCTTC
TRBV2	few	TRBJ2-2	.	CASSAGVDTGELFF	TGTGCCAGCAGTGCAGGGGTGGACACCGGGGAGCTGTTTTTT
TRBV27	few	TRBJ1-5	.	CASSLRRGLREPQHF	TGTGCCAGCAGTTTGAGACGGGGATTGAGGGAGCCCCAGCATTTT
TRBV5-5	.	TRBJ2-7	.	CASSRRDFSYEQYF	TGTGCCAGCAGCCGCCGGGACTTCTCCTACGAGCAGTACTTC
TRBV29-1	.	TRBJ2-5	.	CSVVGSGTQYF	TGCAGCGTTGTAGGGAGCGGGACCCAGTACTTC
TRBV4-3	few	TRBJ2-3	.	CASSLRANRDADTQYF	TGCGCCAGCAGCCTCCGAGCAAACAGGGACGCAGATACGCAGTATTTT
TRBV19	many	TRBJ2-6	.	CASTSSGANVLTF	TGTGCCAGTACCAGTTCTGGGGCCAACGTCCTGACTTTC
TRBV7-8	few	TRBJ2-6	.	CASSLEYWAGANVLTF	TGTGCCAGCAGCTTAGAGTACTGGGCAGGGGCCAACGTCCTGACTTTC
TRBV20-1	few	TRBJ2-5	.	CSALASRGRETQYF	TGCAGTGCGCTCGCTAGTAGGGGTCGGGAGACCCAGTACTTC
TRBV9	.	TRBJ2-7	TRBD2	CASSAGLGAGAYEQYF	TGTGCCAGCAGCGCCGGCCTAGGAGCGGGAGCCTACGAGCAGTACTTC
TRBV7-2	many	TRBJ2-3	TRBD2	CASSLRFAGGLSDTQYF	TGTGCCAGCAGCTTGAGGTTTGCGGGAGGGCTTTCAGATACGCAGTATTTT
TRBV20-1	many	TRBJ2-1	.	CSARWDYNEQFF	TGCAGTGCTAGATGGGACTACAATGAGCAGTTCTTC
TRBV10-3	.	TRBJ2-5	TRBD2	CAISESRGEETQYF	TGTGCCATCAGTGAGTCACGGGGGGAAGAGACCCAGTACTTC
TRBV12-3/TRBV12-4	few	TRBJ2-7	.	CASSSPQGPHEQYF	TGTGCCAGCAGTTCCCCCCAGGGGCCCCACGAGCAGTACTTC
TRBV15	few	TRBJ2-7	TRBD1	CATSRAGTGVGEQYF	TGTGCCACCAGCAGAGCCGGGACAGGGGTTGGCGAGCAGTACTTC
TRBV7-2	.	TRBJ2-5	.	CASSLGTPTGQETQYF	TGTGCCAGCAGCTTAGGGACTCCTACGGGGCAAGAGACCCAGTACTTC
TRBV6-1	few	TRBJ2-1	.	CASSQRNNEQFF	TGTGCCAGCAGCCAGCGGAACAATGAGCAGTTCTTC